Each of the 2 T cell receptor beta chains below was sequenced from the same sample in a study of vaccination and CD4 T cells after COVID-19. Treatment given: approximately nine-day PBMC culture with coronavirus spike peptide pools or control peptides (ViraFEST assay). Their antigens remain unidentified. The Oncomine TCR Beta short-read assay was applied to DNA of cultured CD4+ T cells. TCRdb re-called the PCR reads through MiXCR, storing one row per CDR3 protein. The profile covers about 10,000 distinct CDR3 sequences, with almost 60% appearing a single time and 15% to 20% taken by the ten largest. The sequencing input was CD4+ T cells from blood, cultured in vitro. The receptor set was obtained from a human donor who had recovered from COVID-19.

This chain links TRBV6-2 or TRBV6-3 with TRBJ2-5, with unresolved D. The germline V and J ends were trimmed by 2 bases and 3 bases, with 4 bases remaining between them. The CDR3 is made up of 12 amino acids. Germline-derived CDR1 and CDR2 are MNHEY and SVGEGT. The CDR3 bases are TGTGCCAGCAGTTACCTTGAAGAGACCCAGTACTTC. It yields the protein CASSYLEETQYF.

The rearrangement uses TRBV5-8 and TRBJ1-5; D uncertain. CDR3 size: 14 residues. V lost 0 bases and J 4 bases, leaving 8 bases between the germline ends. CDR1 is SGHTS, CDR2 YDEGEE, per germline. The DNA for the CDR3 is TGTGCCAGCAGCTTGGAATTCGGGAATCAGCCCCAGCATTTT. Translating it yields CASSLEFGNQPQHF.